The 15 T cell receptor beta chains reported below all come from one sample, sequenced in a study of T-cell memory formation after mild COVID-19. TCRdb re-called the 5' RACE reads with MiXCR, one entry per CDR3 protein. The data contain hundreds of thousands of distinct CDR3 sequences, roughly 25% of them singletons. The sequenced sample consisted of PBMCs or a T cell subset sorted from them (not recorded which). Receptors were obtained from an adult woman who had mild COVID-19 (a few samples of this study predate the infection). Cell type and time point are not known.

V usage is TRBV19 and J usage is TRBJ2-2, with 7 nucleotides matching TRBD2. V gave up 3 bases and J gave up 5 bases; unmatched junction bases: 6. Germline lookup yields CDR1 LNHDA and CDR2 SQIVND (reference sequence). The length of the CDR3 is 15 residues. DNA of the CDR3: TGTGCCAGTAGTATTGTTTCCGGGGGGACCGGGGAGCTGTTTTTT. Translation gives CASSIVSGGTGELFF.

This sequence joins TRBV7-2 and TRBJ2-3; the D gene is possibly TRBD2 (7 bases). The CDR3 has 15 residues. Trimming left V 2 bases short and J 8 bases short, with 17 bases between. Germline values: CDR1 SGHTA, CDR2 FQGNSA. CDR3 loop: CASSLSRGGWGTQYF. CDR3 sequence (DNA): TGTGCCAGCAGCTTATCCCGCGGGGGCTGGGGTACGCAGTATTTT.

There are a few counts of this clonotype. The rearrangement joins TRBV29-1 to TRBJ2-1; 11 nucleotides agree with TRBD2. Germline CDR1 SQVTM, CDR2 ANQGSEA. With V trimmed by 0 bases and J by 7 bases, 11 bases remained unmatched. This CDR3 is built from 17 residues. The CDR3 nucleotides are TGCAGCGTTGAAGATTTGTTGGGTAGCGGGAGGGGAAATGAGCAGTTCTTC. Its translation: CSVEDLLGSGRGNEQFF.

The gene calls are TRBV7-9 and TRBJ2-3; 7 bases agree with TRBD1. V lost 8 bases, J lost 0 bases, and 11 bases stayed unmatched. The V gene's germline CDR1 is SEHNR and CDR2 FQNEAQ (reference sequence). The CDR3 loop spans 16 amino acids. The CDR3: CASGGQLGTSTDTQYF. CDR3 nucleotide sequence: TGTGCCAGCGGGGGACAGTTAGGAACTAGCACAGATACGCAGTATTTT.

This clonotype turned up a few times. CDR3 coding DNA: TGTGCCTGGAGTCCCCAGGGGCCGGCTAATTCACCCCTCCACTTT. Protein sequence: CAWSPQGPANSPLHF. V usage is TRBV30 and J usage is TRBJ1-6; possible D gene TRBD1, 6 bases. CDR3 length equals 15 residues. Per the germline V gene, CDR1 is GTSNPN and CDR2 is SVGIG (reference sequence). Trimming cost V 2 bases and J 6 bases, with 14 bases left between them.

The J gene is TRBJ2-5, the V gene TRBV5-1; the D gene is possibly TRBD2 (5 bases). Germline CDR1 is SGHRS and CDR2 is YFSETQ. The germline V and J ends were trimmed by 6 bases and 2 bases, with 14 bases remaining between them. The CDR3 runs to 14 residues. CDR3 amino acids: CASISGRYQETQYF. CDR3 nucleotide sequence: TGCGCCAGCATAAGCGGACGGTATCAAGAGACCCAGTACTTC.

The V and J genes are TRBV5-4 and TRBJ2-7; TRBD1 agrees at 8 bases. V was clipped by 4 bases and J by 4 bases; unmatched bases: 16. The CDR3 is 17 residues long. Germline V gene data show CDR1 as SGHNT and CDR2 as YYREEE (reference sequence). For the CDR3, the DNA is TGTGCCAGCAGCCCGAAGTTAAGACAGGGGAAGGCGTACGAGCAGTACTTC. Its translation: CASSPKLRQGKAYEQYF.

This chain connects TRBV7-2 to TRBJ1-1; 8 bases agree with TRBD1. The CDR3 is 14 amino acids. The germline V gene encodes CDR1 SGHTA and CDR2 FQGNSA. V shed 7 bases, J shed 1 base, and the junction held 5 bases outside the gene matches. The CDR3 DNA follows: TGTGCCAGCATCTCGGACAGGGCGAACACTGAAGCTTTCTTT. Protein sequence: CASISDRANTEAFF.

V usage is TRBV14 and J usage is TRBJ1-1, with no clear D. Germline V gives CDR1 SGHDN, CDR2 FVKESK. The CDR3 covers 12 residues. V lost 1 base and J lost 4, with 4 bases in between. DNA for the CDR3: TGTGCCAGCAGCCAAGTCCCCACTGAAGCTTTCTTT. It translates to CASSQVPTEAFF.

Here the CDR3 DNA reads TGCAGTGCTAGAGAAGTCCAGGGGGATTCACCCCTCCACTTT. Amino acids: CSAREVQGDSPLHF. The chain employs TRBV20-1 and TRBJ1-6; the match to TRBD1 covers 7 bases. Looked up from germline, CDR1 is DFQATT and CDR2 is SNEGSKA (reference sequence). This CDR3 spans 14 amino acids. After removal of 0 bases from V and 8 bases from J, the junction contained 4 bases not matched to a gene.

This chain connects TRBV6-5 to TRBJ2-7, with a tentative D call TRBD2 (5 bases). Between the trimmed V and J ends, which lost 0 bases and 7 bases, there was a span of 16 bases. This CDR3 is built from 15 residues. Germline CDR1 and CDR2: MNHEY and SVGAGI. Here the CDR3 reads CASSYSRVVGQEQYF. DNA of the CDR3: TGTGCCAGCAGTTACTCGAGGGTAGTAGGTCAGGAGCAGTACTTC.

The chain has TRBV2 and TRBJ2-3; the D is unclear. CDR3 length: 18 residues. Germline V lookup: CDR1 SNHLY, CDR2 FYNNEI. The V gene lost 6 bases and the J gene lost 0 bases, with 22 bases spanning the gap. CDR3 nucleotides: TGTGCCAGCAGGGCCGGGCTCCTTCGTGTACTTAGCACAGATACGCAGTATTTT. It codes for CASRAGLLRVLSTDTQYF.

The V and J genes are TRBV14 and TRBJ1-5; D uncertain. CDR3 length: 13 residues. From germline, CDR1 is SGHDN and CDR2 FVKESK. V was cut by 4 bases and J by 2 bases, with 6 bases left in between. Here the CDR3 DNA reads TGTGCCAGCAGCCGGGCCGGCAATCAGCCCCAGCATTTT. This sequence encodes CASSRAGNQPQHF.

The CDR3 loop reads CASSLALPGHNEQFF. As DNA, the CDR3 is TGTGCCAGCAGCTTAGCTCTCCCGGGACACAATGAGCAGTTCTTC. The chain employs TRBV7-6 and TRBJ2-1; possibly TRBD1 or TRBD2 for D (5 bases each). Trimming took off 0 bases at V and 5 bases at J, with 11 bases between the two ends. The CDR3 loop spans 15 amino acids. From germline, CDR1 is SGHVS and CDR2 FNYEAQ.

The chain is built from TRBV19 and TRBJ1-5; 8 nucleotides match TRBD1. V lost 4 bases, J lost 7 bases, and 6 bases stayed unmatched. The length of the CDR3 is 14 residues. Per the germline V gene, CDR1 is LNHDA and CDR2 is SQIVND (reference sequence). CDR3 in amino acids: CASSTDRVEQPQHF. The CDR3 nucleotides are TGTGCCAGTAGTACGGACAGGGTGGAACAGCCCCAGCATTTT.